Following are 31 T cell receptor beta chains from one sample sequenced in a study of blood T cells in healthy people across ages. A second PCR of roughly 7 to 11 cycles used a sample-barcoded 5' primer and a J-beta primer mix. TCRdb analysed the 5' RACE reads with MiXCR anew, one entry per CDR3 protein. The data hold over a million distinct CDR3 sequences, with around 40% observed a single time. The sequenced material came from blood. All receptors derive from a woman aged 18-29 years in good health.

The V call is TRBV29-1, the J call TRBJ1-2; D might be TRBD1 (6 bases). CDR3 length equals 11 residues. CDR1 is SQVTM and CDR2 is ANQGSEA in the germline V gene. Here the CDR3 reads CTSVGDNGYTF. DNA for the CDR3: TGCACCTCTGTCGGGGACAATGGCTACACCTTC.

The chain uses TRBV18 and TRBJ2-7; TRBD1 might be the D (5 bases). Germline CDR1 reads KGHSH; CDR2 reads LQKENI. The ends were cut back, 0 bases at V and 1 base at J, with 10 bases in the middle. The length of the CDR3 is 15 residues. Here the CDR3 reads CASSPPGAHSYEQYF. The CDR3 DNA reads TGTGCCAGCTCACCACCAGGGGCCCATTCCTACGAGCAGTACTTC.

The CDR3 protein is CASSSGQDTEAFF. In nucleotides, the CDR3 is TGCGCCAGCAGCTCGGGACAGGACACTGAAGCTTTCTTT. The rearrangement joins TRBV5-1 to TRBJ1-1, with 8 bases fitting TRBD1. V gave up 3 bases and J gave up 3 bases; unmatched junction bases: 1. The CDR3 loop spans 13 amino acids. Looked up from germline, CDR1 is SGHRS and CDR2 is YFSETQ.

V is TRBV29-1 and J is TRBJ2-7; 10 bases map to TRBD1. This CDR3 region has 15 residues. Germline CDR1 and CDR2: SQVTM and ANQGSEA. After removal of 6 bases from V and 1 base from J, the junction contained 9 bases not matched to a gene. The CDR3: CSVQEDRGSSYEQYF. The CDR3 bases are TGCAGCGTCCAGGAGGACAGGGGGTCGTCCTACGAGCAGTACTTC.

The V gene is TRBV12-3 or TRBV12-4, the J gene TRBJ2-7; no clear D gene. V was pared by 5 bases and J by 0 bases, with 8 bases between. The CDR3 is 13 amino acids. The CDR3 region has the DNA TGTGCCAGCAGTCGTAAAAACTCCTACGAGCAGTACTTC. This gives the protein CASSRKNSYEQYF.

The rearrangement links TRBV7-9 to TRBJ1-1; no firm D call. The CDR3 length is 13 residues. CDR1 SEHNR and CDR2 FQNEAQ come from the germline V gene (reference sequence). Trimming cost V 11 bases and J 1 base, with 14 bases left between them. The CDR3 DNA reads as TGTGCCCTCAAGGCAGCCACGAACACTGAAGCTTTCTTT. This codes for CALKAATNTEAFF. Using reference TRBV7-9 and TRBJ1-1 for the parts outside the CDR3, the full variable domain is DTGVSQNPRHKITKRGQNVTFRCDPISEHNRLYWYRQTLGQGPEFLTYFQNEAQLEKSRLLSDRFSAERPKGSFSTLEIQRTEQGDSAMYLCALKAATNTEAFFGQGTRLTVV.

V usage is TRBV7-2 and J usage is TRBJ1-1; TRBD1 might be the D (6 bases). CDR3 length equals 17 residues. From germline, CDR1 is SGHTA and CDR2 FQGNSA. V lost 4 bases and J lost 7, with 25 bases in between. The CDR3 bases are TGTGCCAGCAGCTACACCGGGACAAGCAAAAGCCTAATTGAAGCTTTCTTT. Translation gives CASSYTGTSKSLIEAFF.

V usage is TRBV27 and J usage is TRBJ2-7; D is perhaps TRBD1 or TRBD2 (7 bases each). The ends were cut back, 8 bases at V and 7 bases at J, with 21 bases in the middle. The CDR3 runs to 14 residues. The germline gives CDR1 MNHEY, CDR2 SMNVEV (reference sequence). The CDR3 DNA reads TGTGCCAGCGGACTAGGGGGCTTGCAATGGGAGCAGTACTTC. Translating it yields CASGLGGLQWEQYF.

About this clonotype itself: One junction end does not reproduce the germline sequence, and a read error may be involved. The CDR3: CASSLRGYSSNNEQFF. The CDR3 DNA reads TGTGCCAGCAGCCTCAGGGGTTATAGCTCCAACAATGAGCAGTTCTTC. V gene TRBV27 combines with J gene TRBJ2-1; weak D call: TRBD1 (6 bases). The CDR3 is 16 residues long. Germline V CDR1 and CDR2: MNHEY, SMNVEV (reference sequence).

The V gene is TRBV20-1, the J gene TRBJ1-5, with D uncertain. In germline, CDR1 is DFQATT, CDR2 SNEGSKA (reference sequence). V dropped 5 bases and J dropped 7 bases, with 15 bases sitting between them. This CDR3 is built from 13 residues. The CDR3 nucleotides read TGCAGTGCTCCATCAGCGGGAGAACAGCCCCAGCATTTT. This sequence encodes CSAPSAGEQPQHF.

The chain has TRBV10-3 and TRBJ1-6; possible D gene TRBD1, 6 bases. This CDR3 region has 14 residues. The germline V and J ends were trimmed by 3 bases and 7 bases, with 10 bases remaining between them. The V gene's germline CDR1 is ENHRY and CDR2 SYGVKD. The CDR3 region is CAISDPDRNSPLHF. The CDR3 DNA follows: TGTGCCATCAGTGACCCGGACAGAAATTCACCCCTCCACTTT.

This clonotype has a single count. The J gene is TRBJ2-3, the V gene TRBV11-2; unclear D gene. Trimming cost V 5 bases and J 5 bases, with 14 bases left between them. Germline V gene data show CDR1 as SGHAT and CDR2 as FQNNGV. This CDR3 comprises 14 residues. CDR3 protein: CASSLLPAKDTQYF. The CDR3 region has the DNA TGTGCCAGCAGCCTCCTTCCGGCCAAAGATACGCAGTATTTT.

The J gene is TRBJ2-5, the V gene TRBV6-5; possibly TRBD1 for D (7 bases). The J call may be in error: the DNA end matches TRBJ2-7 better. The CDR3 sequence is 15 residues long. Germline assignment: CDR1 MNHEY and CDR2 SVGAGI. In nucleotides, the CDR3 is TGTGCCAGCAGTCGTGGGGGGAGACAGGGACACGAGCAGTACTTC. This codes for CASSRGGRQGHEQYF.

A few counts support this clonotype. This chain links TRBV7-9 with TRBJ1-2; 9 bases map to TRBD1. The germline CDR1 and CDR2 sequences are SEHNR and FQNEAQ (reference sequence). The J segment lost 1 base and the V segment lost 2 bases, leaving 5 bases of the junction unmatched. There are 16 residues in the CDR3. CDR3 sequence reads: CASSLPGQGFNYGYTF. Written as DNA, the CDR3 is TGTGCCAGCAGCTTACCTGGACAGGGGTTTAACTATGGCTACACCTTC.

The V gene is TRBV29-1, the J gene TRBJ1-2; D is perhaps TRBD1 (5 bases). Germline assignment: CDR1 SQVTM and CDR2 ANQGSEA. V lost 3 bases, J lost 2 bases, and 7 bases lay in between. The CDR3 is 12 residues long. In DNA form, the CDR3 reads TGCAGCGTTGACAGGGAGAACTATGGCTACACCTTC. It translates to CSVDRENYGYTF.

The sample holds a few counts of this clonotype. The rearrangement joins TRBV11-2 to TRBJ2-3, with no clear D. The CDR3 spans 15 residues. The germline V gene encodes CDR1 SGHAT and CDR2 FQNNGV. V was pared by 1 base and J by 0 bases, with 8 bases between. In DNA, the CDR3 is TGTGCCAGCAGCTTAGTGGATCCTAGCACAGATACGCAGTATTTT. Residues: CASSLVDPSTDTQYF. The full variable domain, rest sourced from reference TRBV11-2 and TRBJ2-3, is EAGVAQSPRYKIIEKRQSVAFWCNPISGHATLYWYQQILGQGPKLLIQFQNNGVVDDSQLPKDRFSAERLKGVDSTLKIQPAKLEDSAVYLCASSLVDPSTDTQYFGPGTRLTVL.

The rearrangement links TRBV10-3 to TRBJ1-5; weak D call: TRBD1 (6 bases). The V end was cut by 9 bases, the J end by 3 bases, with 18 bases between. Germline CDR1 and CDR2: ENHRY and SYGVKD. This CDR3 has 15 amino acids. The CDR3: CAISPGTTINQPQHF. DNA of the CDR3: TGTGCCATAAGCCCCGGGACAACTATCAATCAGCCCCAGCATTTT.

The gene calls are TRBV20-1 and TRBJ2-3, with 13 bases identical to TRBD2. V was pared by 5 bases and J by 3 bases, with 8 bases of the junction left unmatched. This CDR3 has 16 residues. Germline V gene lookup returns CDR1 DFQATT and CDR2 SNEGSKA (reference sequence). The CDR3 DNA sequence: TGCAGTGCTCCAAGGGGGACTAGCGGGATTACAGATACGCAGTATTTT. Its translation: CSAPRGTSGITDTQYF.

The chain couples TRBV28 to TRBJ1-2, with D possibly matching TRBD1 (6 bases). V lost 5 bases and J lost 4, with 14 bases in between. This CDR3 spans 14 amino acids. Germline CDR1 MDHEN, CDR2 SYDVKM. The chain's CDR3 is CASSIRTVGYGYTF. CDR3 in DNA: TGTGCCAGCAGTATCCGGACAGTGGGCTATGGCTACACCTTC.

This clonotype has a handful of counts. The chain carries TRBV12-5 and TRBJ2-5; TRBD1 might be the D (5 bases). Deletions cut 5 bases from V and 2 bases from J, with 9 bases between. CDR1 and CDR2 (germline): LGHNT, FRNRAP. The CDR3 runs 13 residues. CDR3 nucleotides: TGTGCTAGTGGTCCCCGACAGCAAGAGACCCAGTACTTC. Residues: CASGPRQQETQYF.

This clonotype was seen only a few times. The chain couples TRBV7-8 to TRBJ2-1; 9 positions match TRBD1. V shed 5 bases, J shed 0 bases, and the junction held 11 bases outside the gene matches. Per germline, CDR1 SGHVS and CDR2 FQNEAQ. The CDR3 is made up of 18 amino acids. The chain's CDR3 is CASSVDRGFPFSYNEQFF. DNA for the CDR3: TGTGCCAGCAGCGTAGACAGGGGGTTTCCCTTCTCCTACAATGAGCAGTTCTTC.

This clonotype has just a few counts. The chain joins TRBV20-1 to TRBJ2-7; 8 bases align to TRBD1. The CDR3 length is 16 residues. V trimming: 6 bases; J trimming: 0 bases; junction bases outside the gene matches: 13. The germline V gene encodes CDR1 DFQATT and CDR2 SNEGSKA (reference sequence). CDR3 in amino acids: CSATPRTGSFSYEQYF. Here the CDR3 DNA reads TGCAGTGCCACACCGAGGACAGGGAGCTTCTCCTACGAGCAGTACTTC.

The chain uses TRBV4-1 and TRBJ2-3; D call uncertain. Germline CDR1 is MGHRA and CDR2 is YSYEKL. Trimming left V 1 base short and J 0 bases short, with 14 bases between. The CDR3 has 17 amino acids. This CDR3 is CASSQVESITSTDTQYF. The CDR3 coding sequence is TGCGCCAGCAGCCAAGTCGAAAGCATCACAAGCACAGATACGCAGTATTTT.

This chain joins TRBV15 and TRBJ2-5; no clear D gene. The DNA matches TRBJ2-7 better at its end, which makes the J call doubtful. This CDR3 comprises 13 residues. Germline CDR1 and CDR2: LNHNV and YYDKDF (reference sequence). CDR3 coding DNA: TGTGCCACCAGCAGAGATCCTAGAATCGAGCAGTACTTC. As protein: CATSRDPRIEQYF.

The gene calls are TRBV4-3 and TRBJ1-2; D might be TRBD1 (5 bases). CDR1 and CDR2 from the germline V gene are LGHNA and YSLEER. V was shortened by 0 bases and J by 8 bases, with 16 bases between the two germline ends. This CDR3 is 15 amino acids long. CDR3 nucleotide sequence: TGCGCCAGCAGCCAAGATGGGGGACTGGTTGCAGGCTACACCTTC. Amino acid sequence: CASSQDGGLVAGYTF.

The chain has TRBV10-3 and TRBJ2-3; 10 bases are shared with TRBD1. The CDR3 totals 13 residues. CDR1 and CDR2 from the germline V gene are ENHRY and SYGVKD. V lost 10 bases, J lost 6 bases, and 7 bases stayed unmatched. Here the CDR3 reads CATSTGGGDTQYF. The CDR3 DNA reads TGTGCCACTTCGACAGGGGGCGGTGATACGCAGTATTTT.

This clonotype was recorded a few times. This rearrangement joins TRBV12-5 to TRBJ2-5, with D tentatively TRBD1 (6 bases). V dropped 3 bases and J dropped 2 bases, with 16 bases sitting between them. Germline-derived CDR1 and CDR2 are LGHNT and FRNRAP. The CDR3 is made up of 16 amino acids. The CDR3 spells CASGFGRGWGQETQYF. As DNA, the CDR3 is TGTGCTAGTGGTTTCGGCAGGGGCTGGGGACAAGAGACCCAGTACTTC. Looking up the rest from reference TRBV12-5 and TRBJ2-5 gives the full variable domain: DARVTQTPRHKVTEMGQEVTMRCQPILGHNTVFWYRQTMMQGLELLAYFRNRAPLDDSGMPKDRFSAEMPDATLATLKIQPSEPRDSAVYFCASGFGRGWGQETQYFGPGTRLLVL.

This clonotype was counted a few times. The chain is built from TRBV6-6 and TRBJ2-3; TRBD2 aligns across 12 bases. Per germline, CDR1 MNHNY and CDR2 SVGAGI (reference sequence). This CDR3 region has 16 residues. J was trimmed by 2 bases and V by 6 bases; bases with no gene match: 6. The CDR3 reads CASSRLAGADTDTQYF. The CDR3 DNA reads as TGTGCCAGCAGCCGACTAGCGGGAGCTGACACAGATACGCAGTATTTT.

This clonotype was recorded a few times. The chain uses TRBV7-2 and TRBJ1-2, with D possibly matching TRBD1 (6 bases). The CDR3 has 15 residues. Germline CDR1 is SGHTA and CDR2 is FQGNSA. The V gene lost 6 bases and the J gene lost 2 bases, with 16 bases spanning the gap. CDR3 coding DNA: TGTGCCAGCAGACAAAGGGCAGGGGAAAACTATGGCTACACCTTC. Amino acids: CASRQRAGENYGYTF.

The chain couples TRBV5-1 to TRBJ2-4; the match to TRBD1 covers 7 bases. The end of the DNA fits TRBJ2-7 better, so the J call may be wrong. Germline V gives CDR1 SGHRS, CDR2 YFSETQ. This CDR3 has 17 amino acids. For the CDR3, the DNA is TGCGCCAGCAGCTTGGTCCCGACCGGGACAGAACCCTACGAGCAGTACTTC. This gives the protein CASSLVPTGTEPYEQYF.

J is TRBJ1-4 and V is TRBV6-5; the D gene is possibly TRBD1 (5 bases). The germline CDR1 and CDR2 sequences are MNHEY and SVGAGI. The CDR3 is made up of 16 amino acids. V gave up 6 bases and J gave up 3 bases, with 17 bases separating them. CDR3 region: CASSPELRDPNEKLFF. CDR3 DNA: TGTGCCAGCAGCCCTGAACTCAGGGACCCTAATGAAAAACTGTTTTTT.